This section outlines one T cell receptor (beta chain) sequence together with its context. Its antigen is not known. The PCR ran on 60 Vbeta and 13 Jbeta primers. Assay: immunoSEQ multiplex PCR; the TCRdb copy retains only in-frame clones and omits some. The sample shows around 140,000 clones, about 80% of them seen only once. CDR1 is SQVTM, CDR2 ANQGSEA, per germline. The CDR3 covers 15 residues. Between the trimmed V and J ends, which lost 4 bases and 0 bases, there was a span of 15 bases. This specimen comes from a study of cytomegalovirus exposure and HLA in healthy donors. Across the study: Prior work identified about 120 million unique TCR beta sequences in around 170 million T cells.

Study-level findings and limits: Highly shared sequence variants in one cluster were likely a sequencing artifact.

The J gene is TRBJ1-2, the V gene TRBV29-1; the D gene is possibly TRBD1 (5 bases). The material sequenced was PBMCs. This clonotype originated in a man younger than 40 in good health and CMV-seropositive. CDR3 nucleotides: TGCAGCGTTGTGGGGGGTGCAGGAGCTAACTATGGCTACACCTTC. Translating it yields CSVVGGAGANYGYTF.